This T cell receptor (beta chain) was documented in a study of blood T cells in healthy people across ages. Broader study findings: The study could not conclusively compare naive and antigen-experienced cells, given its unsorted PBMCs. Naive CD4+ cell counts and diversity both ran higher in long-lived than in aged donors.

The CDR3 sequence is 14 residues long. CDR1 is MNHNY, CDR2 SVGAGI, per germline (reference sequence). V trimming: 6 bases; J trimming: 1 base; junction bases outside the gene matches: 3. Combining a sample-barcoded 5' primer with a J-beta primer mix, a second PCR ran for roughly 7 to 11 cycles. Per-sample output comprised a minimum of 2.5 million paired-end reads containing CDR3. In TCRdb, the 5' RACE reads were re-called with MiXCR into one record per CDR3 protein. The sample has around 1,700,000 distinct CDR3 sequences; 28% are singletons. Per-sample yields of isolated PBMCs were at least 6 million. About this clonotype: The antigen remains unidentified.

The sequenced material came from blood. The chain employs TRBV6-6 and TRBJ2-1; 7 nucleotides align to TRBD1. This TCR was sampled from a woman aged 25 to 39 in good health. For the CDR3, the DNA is TGTGCCAGCAGCACGACAGGGTCCTACAATGAGCAGTTCTTC. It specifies CASSTTGSYNEQFF.